The clone carrying this TCR beta chain turned up a few times. Authors' data handling: Scientists estimated how many nucleated cells there were by amplifying reference gene primers. The protocol was immunoSEQ multiplex PCR, while the TCRdb copy is restricted to in-frame clones and leaves out a portion. V and J calls and clone size are given by that table; D and trimming were obtained from the DNA. Of about 190,000 clones listed, 65% to 85% were seen once; the top ten hold more than 4.5%. Looked up from germline, CDR1 is MDHEN and CDR2 is SYDVKM. The CDR3 length is 14 residues. Trimming removed 6 bases from V and 5 bases from J, with 16 bases in between. The entry originates in a study of blood T cell repertoires in COVID-19. In the study overall: Samples taken during acute and convalescent COVID-19 were collected in the United States, Italy and Spain. Nucleic acid was either cDNA or gDNA, and it came from T cells, B-cell-depleted T cells, or PBMCs.

The receptor comes from a woman under 40 with acute or convalescent COVID-19. The sequenced material came from peripheral blood. This chain uses TRBV28 with TRBJ1-2; D may be TRBD1 (5 bases). This CDR3 reads CASSFSGGPYGYTF. CDR3 nucleotides: TGTGCCAGCAGCTTTAGCGGGGGACCTTATGGCTACACCTTC.